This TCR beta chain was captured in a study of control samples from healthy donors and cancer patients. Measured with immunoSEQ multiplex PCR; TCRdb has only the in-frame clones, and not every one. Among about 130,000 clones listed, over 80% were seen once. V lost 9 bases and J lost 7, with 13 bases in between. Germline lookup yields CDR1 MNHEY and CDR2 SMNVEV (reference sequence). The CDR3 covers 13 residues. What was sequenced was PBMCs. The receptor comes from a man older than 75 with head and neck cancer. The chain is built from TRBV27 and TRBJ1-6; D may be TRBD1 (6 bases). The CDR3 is CASKTGLNSPLHF. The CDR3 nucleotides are TGTGCCAGTAAGACAGGCCTAAATTCACCCCTCCACTTT.